This TCR beta chain was captured by sequencing in a study of blood T cell repertoires in COVID-19. Only in-frame clones appear in the TCRdb table, and some are missing; sequencing was by immunoSEQ multiplex PCR. The sample contains over 110,000 clones, approximately 85% of which appear only once. Germline CDR1 SQVTM, CDR2 ANQGSEA. The V end lost 5 bases, the J end lost 6 bases, and 10 bases lay between the germline ends. The CDR3 consists of 11 residues. The sequencing input was peripheral blood. The sequence was collected from a man aged 70 or older with acute or convalescent COVID-19. The chain has TRBV29-1 and TRBJ1-2; a weak D match, TRBD1 (6 bases). CDR3 in amino acids: CSVSRQDGYTF. The CDR3 DNA reads as TGCAGCGTTTCACGACAGGATGGCTACACCTTC.